This T cell receptor (beta chain) derives from a study of radiotherapy plus CTLA-4 blockade in lung cancer. For the study at large: Objective responses were recorded in less than 20% of patients, with disease control recorded in 25% to 40%. General observations from the study: Once radiotherapy plus ipilimumab had been given, TCR clones derived from tumor expanded in blood.

Enrolled patients, whose metastatic non-small-cell lung cancer was chemo-refractory, received focal radiation plus CTLA-4 blockade with ipilimumab. Germline loops: CDR1 SQVTM, CDR2 ANQGSEA. CDR3 length equals 15 residues. Trimming took 5 bases from V and 1 from J, leaving 17 bases between them. Some clones are missing from TCRdb's copy, which holds only in-frame ones; the method was immunoSEQ multiplex PCR. The sample holds over 30,000 clones, less than 75% seen once. In regard to this clone: Its target is not known.

The receptor was derived from a human donor with non-small cell lung cancer whose response to radiotherapy plus ipilimumab could not be evaluated. Sequences were derived from peripheral blood, sampled from a patient treated with radiotherapy plus ipilimumab. J is TRBJ2-5 and V is TRBV29-1, with TRBD2 as a possible D gene (6 bases). CDR3 in DNA: TGCAGCGTTTTAAACCCGGGAGTCGTCCAAGAGACCCAGTACTTC. Amino acids: CSVLNPGVVQETQYF.